This T cell receptor (beta chain) is drawn from a study of identical twins. Trimming took 6 bases from V and 3 from J, leaving 15 bases between them. The CDR3 totals 15 residues. Germline loops: CDR1 MNHEY, CDR2 SVGEGT. Via MiXCR, TCRdb re-called the 5' RACE reads, giving one row per CDR3 protein. The table includes some 500,000 distinct CDR3 sequences, approximately 15% detected once. The sample was also linked to a second study, of yellow fever vaccine responses in identical twins.

This receptor was identified in a woman in her late teens or twenties in good health. Material for sequencing was CD4+ T cells sorted from blood. The chain joins TRBV6-2 or TRBV6-3 to TRBJ2-1, with a weak D call TRBD2 (6 bases). DNA of the CDR3: TGTGCCAGCAGCACCGGGACTTTTTACTACAATGAGCAGTTCTTC. Protein: CASSTGTFYYNEQFF.